The rows below give T cell receptor beta chains drawn from one sample of a study of PD-L1 blockade in urothelial cancer. Assay used: immunoSEQ multiplex PCR; TCRdb lists only in-frame clones, some missing. This repertoire shows roughly 54,000 clones, approximately 90% found once; its top ten account for approximately 14%. The source material was PBMCs, sampled around atezolizumab (anti-PD-L1) treatment. The receptors come from a woman in her sixties with urothelial cancer. CDR3s include the opening cysteine and the closing phenylalanine or tryptophan. A D gene is named only where the DNA matches it firmly. Part of the rows lack a size; the others show once, few, many or a class for expanded clones.

TRBJ2-5	TRBV7-8	TRBD2	few	CASSPRTSGSQETQYF	TGTGCCAGCAGCCCCAGGACTAGCGGGAGCCAAGAGACCCAGTACTTC
TRBJ2-4	TRBV10-3	.	.	CAISDGIGQGSKNIQYF	TGTGCCATCAGTGATGGAATCGGGCAGGGGTCCAAAAACATTCAGTACTTC
TRBJ2-7	TRBV15	TRBD1	.	CATSLKTGVGEQYF	TGTGCCACCAGTCTTAAGACAGGGGTTGGCGAGCAGTACTTC
TRBJ2-2	TRBV19	TRBD2	.	CASSTGLAGALNANTGELFF	TGTGCCAGTAGTACCGGACTAGCGGGGGCTCTAAACGCGAACACCGGGGAGCTGTTTTTT
TRBJ2-1	TRBV7-3	.	.	CASSSGGLYNEQFF	TGTGCCAGCAGCTCCGGCGGGTTGTACAATGAGCAGTTCTTC
TRBJ2-7	TRBV28	.	.	CASSPLAGLTYEQYF	TGTGCCAGCAGCCCCCTCGCAGGGCTAACCTACGAGCAGTACTTC
TRBJ1-1	TRBV2	TRBD1	.	CASRPTQGAGTEAFF	TGTGCCAGCAGACCGACGCAGGGGGCGGGCACTGAAGCTTTCTTT
TRBJ2-3	TRBV15	.	.	CATSRDRSSTDTQYF	TGTGCCACCAGCAGAGATAGGAGCAGCACAGATACGCAGTATTTT
TRBJ2-1	TRBV7-9	TRBD2	once	CASSSGTSGSGQFF	TGTGCCAGCAGCTCCGGGACTAGCGGGTCCGGGCAGTTCTTC
TRBJ2-7	TRBV5-1	TRBD2	once	CASRDGTSTHEQYF	TGCGCCAGCAGGGACGGGACTAGTACCCACGAGCAGTACTTC
TRBJ2-7	TRBV6-5	.	.	CASSSLYEQYF	TGTGCCAGCAGTTCCTTGTACGAGCAGTACTTC
TRBJ1-2	TRBV10-2	.	medium-sized	CASSESQVLWGGYGYTF	TGCGCCAGCAGTGAGTCCCAGGTTCTGTGGGGGGGCTATGGCTACACCTTC
TRBJ2-3	TRBV7-2	.	.	CASSLGRREWTPTDTQYF	TGTGCCAGCAGCCTAGGCCGGAGGGAGTGGACCCCCACAGATACGCAGTATTTT
TRBJ1-1	TRBV19	TRBD1	.	CASRGPGGRNTEAFF	TGTGCCAGTAGGGGGCCAGGGGGCCGGAACACTGAAGCTTTCTTT
TRBJ2-1	TRBV29-1	TRBD1	.	CSNSGTDYNEQFF	TGCAGCAACTCCGGGACAGACTACAATGAGCAGTTCTTC
TRBJ2-1	TRBV10-1	TRBD2	.	CASSEYRTSEYNEQFF	TGCGCCAGCAGTGAGTATCGGACTAGCGAGTACAATGAGCAGTTCTTC
TRBJ2-7	TRBV7-2	.	.	CASSPRLVHEQYF	TGTGCCAGCAGCCCTCGCTTAGTCCACGAGCAGTACTTC
TRBJ1-4	TRBV6-6	.	.	CASSYGGNNEKLFF	TGTGCCAGCAGTTACGGAGGGAATAACGAAAAACTGTTTTTT
TRBJ2-7	TRBV4-3	.	.	CASSQDRGSYEQYF	TGCGCCAGCAGCCAAGACAGGGGATCCTACGAGCAGTACTTC
TRBJ2-2	TRBV6-6	.	once	CASSWGRNAGELFF	TGTGCCAGCAGTTGGGGCCGAAACGCCGGGGAGCTGTTTTTT